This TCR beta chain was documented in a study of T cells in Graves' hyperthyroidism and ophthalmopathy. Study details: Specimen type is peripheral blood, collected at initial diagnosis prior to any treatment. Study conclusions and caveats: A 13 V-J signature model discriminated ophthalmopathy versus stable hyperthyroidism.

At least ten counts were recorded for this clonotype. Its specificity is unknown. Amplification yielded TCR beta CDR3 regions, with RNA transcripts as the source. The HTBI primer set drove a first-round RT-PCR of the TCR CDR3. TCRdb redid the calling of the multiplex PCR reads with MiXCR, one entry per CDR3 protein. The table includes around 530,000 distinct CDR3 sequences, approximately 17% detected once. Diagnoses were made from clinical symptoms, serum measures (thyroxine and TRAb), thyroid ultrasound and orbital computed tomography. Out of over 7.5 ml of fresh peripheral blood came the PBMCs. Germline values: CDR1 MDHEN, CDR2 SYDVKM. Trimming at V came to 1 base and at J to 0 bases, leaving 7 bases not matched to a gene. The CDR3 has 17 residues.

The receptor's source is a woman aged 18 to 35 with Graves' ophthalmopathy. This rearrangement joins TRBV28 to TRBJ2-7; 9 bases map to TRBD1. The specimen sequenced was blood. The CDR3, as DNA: TGTGCCAGCAGTTTATTCGGTGGGACAGGGAGCTCCTACGAGCAGTACTTC. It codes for CASSLFGGTGSSYEQYF.